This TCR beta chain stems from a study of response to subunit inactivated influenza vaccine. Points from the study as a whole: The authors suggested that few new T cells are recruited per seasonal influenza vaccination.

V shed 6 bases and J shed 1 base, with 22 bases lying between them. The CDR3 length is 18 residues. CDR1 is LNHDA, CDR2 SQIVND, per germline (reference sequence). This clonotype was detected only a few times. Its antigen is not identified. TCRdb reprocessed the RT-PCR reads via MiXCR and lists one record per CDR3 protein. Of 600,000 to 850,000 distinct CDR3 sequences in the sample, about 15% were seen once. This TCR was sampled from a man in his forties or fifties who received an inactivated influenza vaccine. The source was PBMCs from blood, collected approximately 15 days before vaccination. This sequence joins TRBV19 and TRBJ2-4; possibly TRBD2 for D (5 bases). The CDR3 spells CASRSPDPGFSAKNIQYF. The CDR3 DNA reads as TGTGCCAGTAGATCCCCCGACCCGGGATTTTCGGCCAAAAACATTCAGTACTTC.